This T cell receptor (beta chain) was profiled in a study of graft-versus-host responses after intestinal transplantation. Study context: Recipients received multivisceral, liver-intestinal, or isolated intestinal transplants. Induction with anti-thymocyte globulin, then tacrolimus and steroids for roughly three years, was given to all recipients. Study-wide results and limits: Patients who carried graft-donor T cell macrochimerism also had high graft-versus-host to host-versus-graft clonal ratios in their allografts. Some GvH clones appeared in ileal mucosa or blood before recipient bone marrow.

Only in-frame clones appear in the TCRdb table, and some are missing; sequencing was by immunoSEQ multiplex PCR. Of approximately 68,000 clones listed, around 91% are singletons. About this clone: Its specificity is unknown.

The CDR3 has 15 amino acids. CDR1 MGHDK and CDR2 SYGVNS come from the germline V gene. V lost 4 bases and J lost 0, with 10 bases in between. The V call is TRBV25-1, the J call TRBJ2-1; D remains unclear. The origin of this receptor is a human donor who was the organ donor for an intestinal transplant. The sequencing here drew on unstimulated CD8+ T cells sorted from spleen or lymph node cells, taken before transplant. The CDR3 nucleotides are TGTGCCAGCAGTGCTTCAAGGAGCTCCTACAATGAGCAGTTCTTC. Its translation: CASSASRSSYNEQFF.